This TCR beta chain was identified in a study of T cells in narcolepsy. Sequenced by immunoSEQ multiplex PCR; TCRdb stores in-frame clones only, minus some. The table has approximately 11,000 clones, over 90% seen once. Overall study results and limits: Same-patient CSF and blood CD4+ T cell clonotypes included HCRT-specific and TRIB2-specific autoreactive ones.

Concerning this clone: As yet, its antigen is unknown.

Source material: CD45RA- memory CD4+ T cells from PBMCs. This receptor was identified in a human donor with narcolepsy.

In DNA form, the CDR3 reads TGTGCCAGCAGCGTACGGCTAGCGGGGGTCCGGGGGGGCACCGGGGAGCTGTTTTTT. Amino acid sequence: CASSVRLAGVRGGTGELFF. This sequence joins TRBV9 and TRBJ2-2; 10 positions match TRBD2. The CDR3 contains 19 residues. V was pared by 1 base and J by 4 bases, with 13 bases of the junction left unmatched. Germline loops: CDR1 SGDLS, CDR2 YYNGEE.